These T cell receptor beta chains were read from a single sample in a study of cytomegalovirus exposure and HLA in healthy donors. TCRdb keeps only in-frame clones here, not all; method: immunoSEQ multiplex PCR. The sample has roughly 100,000 clones; roughly 79% are singletons. Material: PBMCs. The receptors were gathered from a man aged 35 to 55 in good health and CMV-seronegative. Both conserved end residues are part of each CDR3. A D gene is named only where the DNA matches it firmly. Not all rows give a size; the values are once, few, many and, for expanded clones, a class.

d_call	v_call	j_call	clone_size	cdr3_nt	cdr3_aa
TRBD2	TRBV5-1	TRBJ2-7	few	TGCGCCAGCAGCTTGGCCCTAGCGGGAGGGGGCGAGCAGTACTTC	CASSLALAGGGEQYF
-	TRBV5-1	TRBJ1-1	few	TGCGCCAGCAGCGGGACTTCAAACACTGAAGCTTTCTTT	CASSGTSNTEAFF
-	TRBV5-4	TRBJ2-7	-	TGTGCCAGCAGCGAGGGGGACCGGGCCTACGAGCAGTACTTC	CASSEGDRAYEQYF
-	TRBV6-5	TRBJ2-2	-	TGTGCCAGCAGTTACTCGGTTAGTGCGAACACCGGGGAGCTGTTTTTT	CASSYSVSANTGELFF
TRBD2	TRBV4-3	TRBJ2-5	-	TGCGCCAGCAGCCCGACCGGGACTAGGAGAGAGACCCAGTACTTC	CASSPTGTRRETQYF
TRBD2	TRBV11-3	TRBJ2-3	-	TGTGCCAGCAGCTTAGTCTTTCCCCTCAGCGGGGGCACAGATACGCAGTATTTT	CASSLVFPLSGGTDTQYF
-	TRBV7-9	TRBJ2-7	-	TGTGCCAGCAGCACACTAGATTCCTACGAGCAGTACTTC	CASSTLDSYEQYF
TRBD2	TRBV6-4	TRBJ2-2	-	TGTGCCAGCAGTGACTCGGAAGCGGGGGGTTCCGGGGAGCTGTTTTTT	CASSDSEAGGSGELFF
-	TRBV4-2	TRBJ1-4	few	TGTGCCAGCAGCGAAAGGGGGAATCCAGATGAAAAACTGTTTTTT	CASSERGNPDEKLFF
-	TRBV28	TRBJ1-2	-	TGTGCCAGCAGTTTATTGGGGGGGGAGTATGGCTACACCTTC	CASSLLGGEYGYTF
-	TRBV2	TRBJ1-3	-	TGTGCCAGCAGGACAGATGAAAACACCATATATTTT	CASRTDENTIYF
TRBD2	TRBV7-2	TRBJ2-5	-	TGTGCCAGCAGCTTGGGTAGCGGGAGTGGGGAGACCCAGTACTTC	CASSLGSGSGETQYF
TRBD2	TRBV5-6	TRBJ2-7	few	TGTGCCAGCAGCGAGGGGACTAGCGGCTACGAGCAGTACTTC	CASSEGTSGYEQYF
TRBD1	TRBV27	TRBJ1-5	-	TGTGCCAGCAGTATCGGACAGGGGATGGGCAATCAGCCCCAGCATTTT	CASSIGQGMGNQPQHF
TRBD1	TRBV2	TRBJ1-2	-	TGTGCCAGCTCGCCAGGGGGGAATGGCTACACCTTC	CASSPGGNGYTF
TRBD1	TRBV9	TRBJ1-2	-	TGTGCCAGCAGCGTAGTCGGGACAGGGGATGGCTACACCTTC	CASSVVGTGDGYTF
-	TRBV28	TRBJ2-7	-	TGTGCCAGCAGCCTAGGGGCGGCGGAGCAGTACTTC	CASSLGAAEQYF
TRBD1	TRBV7-9	TRBJ2-2	-	TGTGCCAGCACCGACCAACAGGGGGGGGAGCTGTTTTTT	CASTDQQGGELFF
-	TRBV13	TRBJ2-7	few	TGTGCCAGCAGCTTACGTCAGGGCTACGAGCAGTACTTC	CASSLRQGYEQYF
-	TRBV27	TRBJ1-4	-	TGTGCCAGCAGTGCCTCCTGGGCTACAACTAATGAAAAACTGTTTTTT	CASSASWATTNEKLFF
-	TRBV7-6	TRBJ1-4	-	TGTGCCAGCAGCTCTCAGAGGGGGACCCACGGGGAAAAACTGTTTTTT	CASSSQRGTHGEKLFF
-	TRBV7-7	TRBJ2-3	-	TGTGCCAGCAGCTCTACGTTCACAGATACGCAGTATTTT	CASSSTFTDTQYF
-	TRBV5-4	TRBJ1-5	-	TGTGCCAGCAGTCGGGACACCGATCAGCCCCAGCATTTT	CASSRDTDQPQHF
TRBD1	TRBV15	TRBJ1-4	-	TGTGCCACCAGCAGAGATAGTGGGACAGGGGATGAAAAACTGTTTTTT	CATSRDSGTGDEKLFF
-	TRBV27	TRBJ1-2	-	TGTGCCAGCAGTTTCGGGAGACGGTATGGCTACACCTTC	CASSFGRRYGYTF
-	TRBV28	TRBJ2-2	-	TGTGCCAGCAGTTCCTTAAACACCGGGGAGCTGTTTTTT	CASSSLNTGELFF